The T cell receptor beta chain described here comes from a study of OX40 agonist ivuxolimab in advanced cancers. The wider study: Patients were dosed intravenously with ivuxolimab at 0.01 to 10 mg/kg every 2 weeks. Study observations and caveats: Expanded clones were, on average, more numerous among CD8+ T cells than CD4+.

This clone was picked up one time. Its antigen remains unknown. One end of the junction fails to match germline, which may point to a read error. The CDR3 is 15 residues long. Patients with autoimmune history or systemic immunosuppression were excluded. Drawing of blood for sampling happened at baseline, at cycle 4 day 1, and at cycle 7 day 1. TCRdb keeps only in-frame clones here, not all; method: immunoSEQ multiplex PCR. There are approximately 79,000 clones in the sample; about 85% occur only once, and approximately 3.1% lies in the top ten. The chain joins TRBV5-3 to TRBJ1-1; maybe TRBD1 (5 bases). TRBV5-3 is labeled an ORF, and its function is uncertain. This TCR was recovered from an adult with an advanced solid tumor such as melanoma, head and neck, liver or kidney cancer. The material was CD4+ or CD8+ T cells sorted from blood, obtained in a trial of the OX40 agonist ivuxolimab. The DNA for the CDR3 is TGTGCCAGAAGCTTGCCGGGGCAATTGAAGACTGAAGCTTTCTTT. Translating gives CARSLPGQLKTEAFF.